The 10 T cell receptor beta chains in this list originate from one sample, sequenced in a study of control samples from healthy donors and cancer patients. The assay was immunoSEQ multiplex PCR, and TCRdb's table has in-frame clones only and misses some. The table records about 120,000 clones, roughly 87% of them present only once. Sequenced: blood. The receptors derive from a man aged 18 to 29 in good health.

The chain carries TRBV6-1 and TRBJ2-1, with 12 bases that match TRBD2. In germline, CDR1 is MNHNS, CDR2 SASEGT. J lost 7 bases, V lost 1 base, and 14 bases had no gene match. CDR3 length: 19 residues. The CDR3 here is CASSEVLGLAGGPENEQFF. In DNA, the CDR3 is TGTGCCAGCAGTGAAGTCCTAGGGCTAGCGGGAGGGCCCGAGAATGAGCAGTTCTTC.

V is TRBV4-3 and J is TRBJ1-1, with D hard to call. Trimming took 0 bases from V and 4 from J, leaving 12 bases between them. Germline V gene sequence: CDR1 LGHNA, CDR2 YSLEER. The CDR3 is 15 amino acids. The CDR3 DNA reads as TGCGCCAGCAGCCAAGAATCGGCGGGTGTCACTGAAGCTTTCTTT. It yields the protein CASSQESAGVTEAFF.

V and J are TRBV28 and TRBJ1-4; possible D gene TRBD1, 5 bases. The CDR3 spans 13 residues. The germline V gene has CDR1 MDHEN and CDR2 SYDVKM. The V gene lost 8 bases and the J gene lost 5 bases, with 12 bases spanning the gap. For the CDR3, the DNA is TGTGCCAGCCGAGGGACTTACAATGAAAAACTGTTTTTT. Translation gives CASRGTYNEKLFF.

This clone was detected only a few times. The chain couples TRBV4-1 to TRBJ2-7; 7 bases align to TRBD2. The CDR3 covers 16 residues. Trimming at V came to 3 bases and at J to 0 bases, leaving 8 bases not matched to a gene. Per the germline V gene, CDR1 is MGHRA and CDR2 is YSYEKL. In nucleotides, the CDR3 is TGCGCCAGCAGCCAGAGTGGGCTAGCGGACTCCTACGAGCAGTACTTC. Translation: CASSQSGLADSYEQYF.

The CDR3 DNA is TGTGCCAGTAGTATAGGCCAGGGAGGAGGCTACACCTTC. Its translation is CASSIGQGGGYTF. The gene calls are TRBV19 and TRBJ1-2; D possibly corresponds to TRBD1 (5 bases). The germline gives CDR1 LNHDA, CDR2 SQIVND (reference sequence). The CDR3 runs 13 residues. Trimming left V 1 base short and J 8 bases short, with 11 bases between.

The chain uses TRBV4-3 and TRBJ2-2, with TRBD1 identical over 7 bases. The ends lost 3 bases at V and 0 bases at J; junction bases unmatched: 4. Germline CDR1 reads LGHNA; CDR2 reads YSLEER. The CDR3 runs to 16 residues. This CDR3 is CASSQSGGSNTGELFF. The CDR3 nucleotides are TGCGCCAGCAGCCAGTCAGGGGGATCGAACACCGGGGAGCTGTTTTTT.

The chain is built from TRBV6-2 or TRBV6-3 and TRBJ2-7, with 8 bases identical to TRBD1. After removal of 6 bases from V and 0 bases from J, the junction contained 10 bases not matched to a gene. The CDR3 is made up of 16 amino acids. Per germline, CDR1 MNHEY and CDR2 SVGEGT. The chain's CDR3 is CASSYSRDRLSYEQYF. For the CDR3, the DNA is TGTGCCAGCAGCTATAGCCGGGACAGGCTCTCCTACGAGCAGTACTTC.

The chain employs TRBV10-3 and TRBJ1-2; a possible D gene is TRBD1 (6 bases). Germline CDR1 ENHRY, CDR2 SYGVKD. The CDR3 contains 14 residues. Trimming removed 11 bases from V and 9 bases from J, with 25 bases in between. The CDR3 DNA reads as TGTGCCGCCTCACTCCAGGGGCGCAGTAATCGCTACACCTTC. As protein: CAASLQGRSNRYTF.

This clone has a single count. The CDR3 sequence is CASSIADSNYEQYF. In nucleotides, the CDR3 is TGTGCCAGTAGTATCGCCGACAGTAACTACGAGCAGTACTTC. V and J are TRBV19 and TRBJ2-7; D possibly corresponds to TRBD1 (5 bases). The germline gives CDR1 LNHDA, CDR2 SQIVND (reference sequence). V gave up 3 bases and J gave up 3 bases, with 12 bases separating them. This CDR3 has 14 residues.

The chain links TRBV11-2 to TRBJ1-6; perhaps TRBD1 as D (5 bases). The CDR3 has 14 residues. The V gene's germline CDR1 is SGHAT and CDR2 FQNNGV. V was pared by 2 bases and J by 4 bases, with 6 bases between. Here the CDR3 reads CASSLQGYNSPLHF. In DNA, the CDR3 is TGTGCCAGCAGCTTACAGGGATATAATTCACCCCTCCACTTT.